This section outlines one T cell receptor beta chain sequence together with its context. This table comes from immunoSEQ multiplex PCR, and its TCRdb copy is limited to in-frame clones, with some not included. The profile covers around 72,000 clones, with roughly 93% appearing a single time and about 0.38% taken by the ten largest. This sample was taken from a study of technical replicates of blood from a handful of donors. The ends were cut back, 4 bases at V and 1 base at J, with 13 bases in the middle. Germline V gene lookup returns CDR1 LGHNA and CDR2 YSLEER. The CDR3 consists of 15 residues. The clonotype originates from a human donor in good health. The specimen sequenced was T cells isolated from PBMCs. This chain links TRBV4-3 with TRBJ1-1; D possibly corresponds to TRBD1 (5 bases). CDR3 nucleotides: TGCGCCAGCAGCCGGCTGACAGATTCGAACACTGAAGCTTTCTTT. Protein product: CASSRLTDSNTEAFF.